A single sample is the source of the 31 T cell receptor beta chains below, sequenced in a study of cytomegalovirus exposure and HLA in healthy donors (dated by TCRdb to about 2017). The method was the immunoSEQ multiplex PCR assay. For the multiplex PCR, a mixture combining 60 forward primers for TCR Vbeta segments and 13 reverse primers for TCR Jbeta segments was used. TCRdb carries this immuneACCESS record with in-frame sequences only. Its versions omit some clonotypes, under half of them owing to an unresolved V gene in the studies checked, with the rest unexplained. The sample table records 95,000 or so clones; about two thirds of these occur just once. In total, the top ten clones hold more than 13% of the sample. The specimen sequenced was PBMCs. These receptors came from a woman between 45 and 60 years old in good health and CMV-seropositive.

This chain uses TRBV7-3 with TRBJ2-5; D may be TRBD1 (6 bases). This CDR3 has 13 amino acids. V gave up 4 bases and J gave up 3 bases, with 9 bases separating them. Per the germline V gene, CDR1 is SGHTA and CDR2 is FQGTGA. The CDR3 sequence is CASSSHREETQYF. The CDR3 coding sequence is TGTGCCAGCAGCTCTCACAGGGAAGAGACCCAGTACTTC.

As to this clone: Germline is not matched at one junction end, which may reflect a read error. The J gene is TRBJ2-4, the V gene TRBV5-4; perhaps TRBD1 as D (5 bases). CDR3 size: 20 residues. Per germline, CDR1 SGHNT and CDR2 YYREEE (reference sequence). CDR3 in amino acids: CASSFGLNKGRDKGKNVQYF. The CDR3 DNA reads TGTGCCAGCAGCTTCGGCCTAAATAAGGGGCGCGATAAGGGCAAAAACGTTCAGTACTTC.

A word on this clone: A junction end diverges from the germline sequence, so it may reflect a read error. The V and J genes are TRBV7-9 and TRBJ2-7, with D uncertain. Germline loops: CDR1 SEHNR, CDR2 FQNEAQ (reference sequence). This CDR3 comprises 12 residues. The CDR3 spells CSSSFISYEQYF. CDR3 bases: TGTTCCAGCAGCTTCATTTCCTACGAGCAGTACTTC. The complete variable domain, with remaining parts taken from reference TRBV7-9 and TRBJ2-7, reads DTGVSQNPRHKITKRGQNVTFRCDPISEHNRLYWYRQTLGQGPEFLTYFQNEAQLEKSRLLSDRFSAERPKGSFSTLEIQRTEQGDSAMYLCSSSFISYEQYFGPGTRLTVT.

The chain joins TRBV27 to TRBJ1-3, with D perhaps TRBD1 (6 bases). The CDR3 is made up of 17 amino acids. Germline CDR1 reads MNHEY; CDR2 reads SMNVEV (reference sequence). Trimming shortened V by 3 bases and J by 2 bases, and 17 bases separated the two germline ends. The chain's CDR3 is CASSFSPGVHPGNTIYF. CDR3 coding DNA: TGTGCCAGCAGTTTTTCCCCAGGGGTTCACCCTGGAAACACCATATATTTT.

The chain links TRBV28 to TRBJ1-5; 11 nucleotides match TRBD1. The CDR3 extends over 19 amino acids. Germline V gives CDR1 MDHEN, CDR2 SYDVKM. V lost 0 bases and J lost 1; bases outside the gene matches: 8. The CDR3 DNA reads TGTGCCAGCAGTTTATGGGACAGGGGGCTTCGGTTGAGCAATCAGCCCCAGCATTTT. Protein: CASSLWDRGLRLSNQPQHF.

The chain links TRBV13 to TRBJ2-2, with 8 bases lining up with TRBD1. V shed 6 bases and J 6 bases; nucleotides not matched to a gene: 6. The CDR3 runs 14 residues. CDR1 is PRHDT and CDR2 is FYEKMQ in the germline V gene (reference sequence). In DNA form, the CDR3 reads TGTGCCAGCAGGACGGACAGGGTGTCCGGGGAGCTGTTTTTT. Residues: CASRTDRVSGELFF.

J is TRBJ2-1 and V is TRBV27; D ambiguous. Germline lookup yields CDR1 MNHEY and CDR2 SMNVEV (reference sequence). CDR3 length: 11 residues. V was trimmed by 7 bases and J by 6 bases, leaving 7 bases between them. In DNA form, the CDR3 reads TGTGCCAGCACGAGGTCCAATGAGCAGTTCTTC. Translation: CASTRSNEQFF.

CDR3 amino acids: CASKSGAEIYEQYF. The CDR3 nucleotides read TGTGCCAGCAAGAGTGGAGCGGAGATCTACGAGCAGTACTTC. This chain connects TRBV28 to TRBJ2-7; D may be TRBD2 (5 bases). From germline, CDR1 is MDHEN and CDR2 SYDVKM. Trimming cost V 7 bases and J 3 bases, with 16 bases left between them. This CDR3 is 14 amino acids long.

The CDR3 sequence: CASSSTVGQGNYGYTF. CDR3 sequence (DNA): TGTGCCAGCAGCTCAACAGTCGGACAGGGGAACTATGGCTACACCTTC. The J gene is TRBJ1-2, the V gene TRBV13; TRBD1 matches 9 bases. The CDR3 has 16 amino acids. V shed 4 bases, J shed 2 bases, and the junction held 8 bases outside the gene matches. Germline CDR1 and CDR2: PRHDT and FYEKMQ (reference sequence).

In DNA, the CDR3 is TGTGCCAGCAGCCCGGGCCCTGGGGCCGACACCTTC. The encoded protein is CASSPGPGADTF. The rearrangement uses TRBV6-5 and TRBJ1-2; possibly TRBD1 for D (5 bases). Germline V CDR1 and CDR2: MNHEY, SVGAGI. The CDR3 spans 12 residues. V lost 6 bases, J lost 12 bases, and 17 bases lay in between.

The V call is TRBV6-1, the J call TRBJ2-5, with D possibly TRBD1 on 5 matching bases. The DNA matches TRBJ2-7 better at its end, which makes the J call doubtful. The germline CDR1 and CDR2 sequences are MNHNS and SASEGT. This CDR3 has 15 amino acids. CDR3 DNA: TGTGCCAGCAGTGAAGCTATGACAGACTCCTACGAGCAGTACTTC. Its translation: CASSEAMTDSYEQYF.

This chain's CDR3 is CASSLRGTGDQPQHF. Here the CDR3 DNA reads TGTGCCAGCAGTCTAAGGGGGACAGGGGACCAGCCCCAGCATTTT. The rearrangement joins TRBV11-2 to TRBJ1-5, with 10 bases fitting TRBD1. J lost 7 bases, V lost 6 bases, and 9 bases had no gene match. Germline CDR1 SGHAT, CDR2 FQNNGV. The CDR3 is 15 residues long.

The rearrangement joins TRBV2 to TRBJ1-1; 9 positions match TRBD1. CDR3 length: 15 amino acids. V was clipped by 6 bases and J by 1 base; unmatched bases: 6. CDR1 is SNHLY and CDR2 is FYNNEI in the germline V gene. As DNA, the CDR3 is TGTGCCAGCAGGGACTTGACAGGGGGGAACACTGAAGCTTTCTTT. Its translation: CASRDLTGGNTEAFF.

CDR3 sequence (DNA): TGTGCCAGCAGTAAAGAGTCTAGCGGGTGGAATGAGCAGTTCTTC. Amino acids: CASSKESSGWNEQFF. The gene calls are TRBV6-4 and TRBJ2-1; 8 positions agree with TRBD2. The V segment lost 5 bases and the J segment 7 bases; nucleotides outside the gene matches: 10. The CDR3 extends over 15 amino acids. CDR1 and CDR2 (germline): MRHNA, SNTAGT.

This clone was picked up a small number of times. V is TRBV6-1 and J is TRBJ2-7, with 7 bases that match TRBD1. Per the germline V gene, CDR1 is MNHNS and CDR2 is SASEGT. After removal of 4 bases from V and 5 bases from J, the junction contained 11 bases not matched to a gene. The CDR3 loop spans 15 amino acids. The CDR3 is CASSARIDRAHEQYF. In DNA, the CDR3 is TGTGCCAGCAGTGCTCGGATCGACAGGGCCCACGAGCAGTACTTC.

The chain links TRBV7-9 to TRBJ2-5; TRBD1 is a possible D gene (5 bases). The last part of the DNA fits TRBJ2-7 better; the J call may be wrong. Germline CDR1 and CDR2: SEHNR and FQNEAQ (reference sequence). This CDR3 region has 14 residues. The CDR3 sequence is CASSRQRRGYEQYF. CDR3 DNA sequence: TGTGCCAGCAGCCGCCAACGTAGGGGCTACGAGCAGTACTTC.

This chain connects TRBV19 to TRBJ2-3; D may be TRBD1 (5 bases). The CDR3 covers 14 residues. Trimming stripped 6 bases from V and 3 bases from J, with 13 bases between. Germline V gene lookup returns CDR1 LNHDA and CDR2 SQIVND (reference sequence). The CDR3 coding sequence is TGTGCCAGTAGCTACCGGACAACGACAGATACGCAGTATTTT. It is translated as CASSYRTTTDTQYF.

The chain is built from TRBV29-1 and TRBJ2-5, with D possibly TRBD1 on 5 matching bases. The CDR3 runs to 11 residues. Germline CDR1 reads SQVTM; CDR2 reads ANQGSEA. V shed 3 bases and J shed 5 bases, with 7 bases lying between them. The DNA for the CDR3 is TGCAGCGTTGACCGACAGGAGACCCAGTACTTC. This gives the protein CSVDRQETQYF.

This clone was observed a handful of times. The chain uses TRBV5-6 and TRBJ2-7; D ambiguous. There are 13 residues in the CDR3. Looked up from germline, CDR1 is SGHDT and CDR2 is YYEEEE. With 2 bases removed from V and 6 bases from J, the gap between germline ends came to 12 bases. The CDR3 spells CASSFLNEAEQYF. The DNA for the CDR3 is TGTGCCAGCAGCTTTCTTAATGAGGCCGAGCAGTACTTC.

The J gene is TRBJ1-2, the V gene TRBV10-2; no reliable D call. The CDR3 is 14 residues long. Germline V gene lookup returns CDR1 WSHSY and CDR2 SAAADI. The V end was cut by 2 bases, the J end by 7 bases, with 14 bases between. Here the CDR3 reads CASSEKRQASGYTF. The DNA for the CDR3 is TGCGCCAGCAGTGAGAAGCGGCAGGCCAGTGGCTACACCTTC.

The J gene is TRBJ1-1, the V gene TRBV6-1, with 9 bases identical to TRBD1. The length of the CDR3 is 15 residues. J gave up 1 base and V 5 bases, and 5 bases lay outside the gene matches. CDR1 is MNHNS and CDR2 is SASEGT in the germline V gene. In DNA form, the CDR3 reads TGTGCCAGCAGTCTCCGACAGGGGGGGAACACTGAAGCTTTCTTT. The encoded protein is CASSLRQGGNTEAFF.

V gene TRBV5-1 combines with J gene TRBJ2-2, with D possibly matching TRBD2 (6 bases). V was shortened by 4 bases and J by 5 bases, with 12 bases between the two germline ends. CDR1 and CDR2 (germline): SGHRS, YFSETQ. CDR3 length: 14 amino acids. The CDR3 sequence is CASSPNGGTGELFF. Here the CDR3 DNA reads TGCGCCAGCAGCCCGAACGGGGGTACCGGGGAGCTGTTTTTT.

The chain combines TRBV7-9 with TRBJ1-1; 7 bases are shared with TRBD1. The V and J ends lost 8 bases and 0 bases, in that order; junction bases with no gene match: 6. The CDR3 has 14 amino acids. Germline V gene data show CDR1 as SEHNR and CDR2 as FQNEAQ (reference sequence). The CDR3 sequence is CASWGQQLNTEAFF. In nucleotides, the CDR3 is TGTGCCAGCTGGGGACAGCAACTGAACACTGAAGCTTTCTTT.

The genes are TRBV5-5 and TRBJ1-6, with a possible D match to TRBD1 (6 bases). The germline V and J ends were trimmed by 1 base and 1 base, with 12 bases remaining between them. CDR1 is SGHKS and CDR2 is YYEKEE in the germline V gene (reference sequence). The CDR3 has 17 amino acids. The CDR3 DNA reads TGTGCCAGCAGCTTGAACAGGGCGTCTTCCTATAATTCACCCCTCCACTTT. Its protein product is CASSLNRASSYNSPLHF.

The chain joins TRBV7-2 to TRBJ1-2; 10 bases are a match to TRBD1. CDR3 length: 18 amino acids. After removal of 1 base from V and 4 bases from J, the junction contained 12 bases not matched to a gene. Germline loops: CDR1 SGHTA, CDR2 FQGNSA. CDR3 protein: CASSLGQWPGQGSYGYTF. DNA for the CDR3: TGTGCCAGCAGCTTAGGCCAGTGGCCGGGACAGGGGAGCTATGGCTACACCTTC.

This chain connects TRBV4-1 to TRBJ2-3; perhaps TRBD2 as D (6 bases). Trimming removed 3 bases from V and 7 bases from J, with 17 bases in between. This CDR3 region has 15 residues. The V gene's germline CDR1 is MGHRA and CDR2 YSYEKL. The CDR3: CASSQSGDLTNTQYF. The CDR3 region has the DNA TGCGCCAGCAGCCAGTCGGGGGACCTTACAAATACGCAGTATTTT.

Worth noting for this clone: The same CDR3 can be traced to other DNA sequences in this sample. The chain combines TRBV5-1 with TRBJ2-5, with 9 bases identical to TRBD1. Unmatched junction bases numbered 8, after V lost 0 bases and J lost 5 bases. The CDR3 sequence is 16 residues long. The germline gives CDR1 SGHRS, CDR2 YFSETQ. CDR3: CASSLGGTGSGETQYF. CDR3 nucleotides: TGCGCCAGCAGCTTGGGTGGGACAGGGTCTGGTGAGACCCAGTACTTC.

The chain recombines TRBV19 with TRBJ2-6, with TRBD1 matching over 10 bases. There are 17 residues in the CDR3. V lost 5 bases, J lost 0 bases, and 4 bases stayed unmatched. Germline lookup yields CDR1 LNHDA and CDR2 SQIVND (reference sequence). CDR3 region: CASSSWTGGSGANVLTF. CDR3 bases: TGTGCCAGTAGTTCCTGGACAGGGGGCTCTGGGGCCAACGTCCTGACTTTC.

This clone was counted a few times. The chain recombines TRBV7-8 with TRBJ2-1, with a weak D call TRBD1 (6 bases). The CDR3 extends over 15 amino acids. The germline V gene encodes CDR1 SGHVS and CDR2 FQNEAQ. V lost 5 bases and J lost 5, with 16 bases in between. The chain's CDR3 is CASSATTGNHNEQFF. In nucleotides, the CDR3 is TGTGCCAGCAGCGCAACGACAGGTAACCACAATGAGCAGTTCTTC.

V is TRBV21-1 and J is TRBJ2-1; the tabulated D call, TRBD1, remains unverified against the DNA. TRBV21-1 is reported as a pseudogene. The CDR3 is 13 amino acids. CDR3 DNA sequence: TGTGCCAGCAGCGAAGGGGACAGGGGGTCATGGTTCTTC. Translation gives CASSEGDRGSWFF.

The chain is built from TRBV4-2 and TRBJ2-7, with 11 bases identical to TRBD2. The CDR3 totals 16 residues. Germline V gene lookup returns CDR1 LGHNA and CDR2 YNFKEQ. Trimming cost V 4 bases and J 6 bases; bases outside gene matches: 11. As DNA, the CDR3 is TGTGCCAGCAGCCGTGGACTAGCGGGCTCGCTCGGCGAGCAGTACTTC. Protein product: CASSRGLAGSLGEQYF.